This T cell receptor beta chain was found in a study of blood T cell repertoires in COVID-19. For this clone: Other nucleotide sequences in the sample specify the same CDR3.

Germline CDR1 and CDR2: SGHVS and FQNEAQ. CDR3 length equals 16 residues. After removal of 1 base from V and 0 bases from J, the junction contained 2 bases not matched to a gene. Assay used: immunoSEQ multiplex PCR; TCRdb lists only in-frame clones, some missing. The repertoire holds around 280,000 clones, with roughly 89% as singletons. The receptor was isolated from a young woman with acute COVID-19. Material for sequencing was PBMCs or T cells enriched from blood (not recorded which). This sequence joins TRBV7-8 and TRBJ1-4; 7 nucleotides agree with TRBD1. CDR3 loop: CASSLGTGSTNEKLFF. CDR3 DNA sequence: TGTGCCAGCAGCTTAGGGACAGGTTCAACTAATGAAAAACTGTTTTTT.